This T cell receptor beta chain is from a study of CD8 T cells in ankylosing spondylitis. Whole-study findings and limits: Matched ankylosing spondylitis synovial fluid reportedly showed significant enrichment of disease-linked clones. A TCR beta motif of eight highly homologous variants appeared characteristic of ankylosing spondylitis blood.

V shed 2 bases and J 3 bases; nucleotides not matched to a gene: 2. This CDR3 contains 14 residues. TCRdb called the 5' RACE reads again in MiXCR, with one record for every CDR3 protein. Of 300,000 to 350,000 distinct CDR3 sequences in the sample, approximately 10% were seen once. This clonotype was detected many times. Antigen specificity is unknown. This sequence originates from a female donor with ankylosing spondylitis or in good health (not recorded which). The chain links TRBV12-3 or TRBV12-4 to TRBJ2-7; 9 nucleotides align to TRBD1. Sequencing was done on a sample of blood, either unsorted or a sorted T cell fraction (not recorded which). The CDR3 region is CASSLPDRGYEQYF. The DNA of the CDR3 is TGTGCCAGCAGTTTACCGGACAGGGGCTACGAGCAGTACTTC.